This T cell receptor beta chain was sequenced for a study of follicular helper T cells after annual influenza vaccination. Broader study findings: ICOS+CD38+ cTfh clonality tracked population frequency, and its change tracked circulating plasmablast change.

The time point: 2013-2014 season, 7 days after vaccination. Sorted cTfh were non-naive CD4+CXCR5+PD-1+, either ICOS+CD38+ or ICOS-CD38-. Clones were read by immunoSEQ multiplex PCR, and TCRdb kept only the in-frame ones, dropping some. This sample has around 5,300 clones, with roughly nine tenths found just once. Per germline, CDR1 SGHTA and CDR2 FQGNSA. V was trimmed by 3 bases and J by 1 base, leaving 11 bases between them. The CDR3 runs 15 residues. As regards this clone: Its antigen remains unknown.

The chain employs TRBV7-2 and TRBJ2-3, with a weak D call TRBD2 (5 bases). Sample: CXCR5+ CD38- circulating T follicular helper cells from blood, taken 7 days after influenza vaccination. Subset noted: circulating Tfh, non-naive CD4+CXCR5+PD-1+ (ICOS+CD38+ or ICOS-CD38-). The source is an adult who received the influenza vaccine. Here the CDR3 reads CASSFAGPGTDTQYF. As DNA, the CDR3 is TGTGCCAGCAGCTTCGCGGGCCCCGGCACAGATACGCAGTATTTT.